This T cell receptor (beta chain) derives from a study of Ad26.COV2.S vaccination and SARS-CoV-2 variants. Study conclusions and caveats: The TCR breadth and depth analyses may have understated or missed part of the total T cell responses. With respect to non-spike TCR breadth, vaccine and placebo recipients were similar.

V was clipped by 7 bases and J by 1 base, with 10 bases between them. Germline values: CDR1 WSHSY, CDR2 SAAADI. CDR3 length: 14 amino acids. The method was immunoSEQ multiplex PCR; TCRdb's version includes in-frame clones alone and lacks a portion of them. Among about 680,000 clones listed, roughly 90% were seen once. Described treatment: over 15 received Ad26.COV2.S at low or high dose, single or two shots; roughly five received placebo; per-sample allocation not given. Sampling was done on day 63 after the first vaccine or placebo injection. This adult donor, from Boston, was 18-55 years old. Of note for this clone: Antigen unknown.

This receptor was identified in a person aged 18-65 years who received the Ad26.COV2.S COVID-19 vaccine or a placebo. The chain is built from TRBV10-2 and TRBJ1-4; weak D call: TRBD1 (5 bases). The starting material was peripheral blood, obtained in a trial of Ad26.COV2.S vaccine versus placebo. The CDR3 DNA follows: TGCGCCAGCACCAGCCAGGGAACTAATGAAAAACTGTTTTTT. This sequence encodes CASTSQGTNEKLFF.